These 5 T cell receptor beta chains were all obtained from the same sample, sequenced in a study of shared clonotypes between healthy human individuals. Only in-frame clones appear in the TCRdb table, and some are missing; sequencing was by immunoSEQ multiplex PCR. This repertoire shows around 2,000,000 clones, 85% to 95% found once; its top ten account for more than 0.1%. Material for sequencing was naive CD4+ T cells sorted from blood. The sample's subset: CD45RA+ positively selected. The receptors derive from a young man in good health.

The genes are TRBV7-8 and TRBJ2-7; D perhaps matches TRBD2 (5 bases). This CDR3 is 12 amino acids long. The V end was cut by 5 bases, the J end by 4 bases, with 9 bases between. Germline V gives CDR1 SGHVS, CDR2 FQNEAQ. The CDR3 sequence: CASSPPGYEQYF. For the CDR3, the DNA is TGTGCCAGCAGCCCCCCGGGGTACGAGCAGTACTTC.

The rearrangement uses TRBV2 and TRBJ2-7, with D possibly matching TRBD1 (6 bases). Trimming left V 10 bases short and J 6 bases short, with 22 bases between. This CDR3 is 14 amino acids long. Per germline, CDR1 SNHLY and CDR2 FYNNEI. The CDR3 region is CATRGREQSLEQYF. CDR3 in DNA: TGTGCCACCAGGGGACGGGAACAATCTCTCGAGCAGTACTTC.

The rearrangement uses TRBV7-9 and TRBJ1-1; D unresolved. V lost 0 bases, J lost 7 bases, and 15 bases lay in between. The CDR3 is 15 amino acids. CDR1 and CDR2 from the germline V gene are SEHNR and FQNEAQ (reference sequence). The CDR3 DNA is TGTGCCAGCAGCTTAGCCGGCGGAGGTTTGGGTGAAGCTTTCTTT. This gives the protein CASSLAGGGLGEAFF.

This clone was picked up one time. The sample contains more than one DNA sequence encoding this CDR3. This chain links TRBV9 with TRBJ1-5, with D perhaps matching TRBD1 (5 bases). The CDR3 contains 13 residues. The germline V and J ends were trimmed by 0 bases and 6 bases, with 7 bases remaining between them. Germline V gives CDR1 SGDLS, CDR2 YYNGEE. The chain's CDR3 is CASSVGGSQPQHF. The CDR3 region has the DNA TGTGCCAGCAGCGTAGGGGGGAGTCAGCCCCAGCATTTT.

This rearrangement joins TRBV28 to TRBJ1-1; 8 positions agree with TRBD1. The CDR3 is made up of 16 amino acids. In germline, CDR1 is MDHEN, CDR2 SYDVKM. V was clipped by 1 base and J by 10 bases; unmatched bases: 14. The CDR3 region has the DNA TGTGCCAGCAGTTTATTGACAGGGGAAGGCGAATACGGAGCTTTCTTT. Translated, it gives CASSLLTGEGEYGAFF.